What follows are 2 T cell receptor beta chains derived from one specimen sequenced in a study of T cell responses to AZD1222 COVID-19 vaccine (dated by TCRdb to the early 2020s). Library method: the immunoSEQ multiplex PCR assay. Imported from immuneACCESS, the table was reduced by TCRdb to in-frame sequences with V and J called. These copies leave out some clones; in studies compared against another copy, an unresolved V gene accounts for under half, and the cause of the remainder is not known. The sample table contains 80,000 or so clones; only one count was recorded for approximately 90% of them. Jointly, the top ten make up approximately 1.6% of the sample. According to the study, the label for this sample's time point signals: baseline before first vaccination. Sequenced material: peripheral blood, taken on day 0 of AZD1222 vaccination. The receptors were gathered from an adult in good health.

V and J are TRBV5-1 and TRBJ2-5, with D possibly TRBD1 on 5 matching bases. With 4 bases removed from V and 2 bases from J, the gap between germline ends came to 21 bases. CDR1 is SGHRS, CDR2 YFSETQ, per germline. The length of the CDR3 is 17 residues. The CDR3 is CASSPQGIGREQETQYF. In nucleotides, the CDR3 is TGCGCCAGCAGCCCCCAGGGTATAGGAAGGGAACAAGAGACCCAGTACTTC.

As DNA, the CDR3 is TGTGCCAGCAGCTTGGAAGGAGACAGACGGGACGAGCAGTACTTC. It codes for CASSLEGDRRDEQYF. The chain joins TRBV5-6 to TRBJ2-7, with D tentatively TRBD1 (5 bases). This CDR3 region has 15 residues. Germline CDR1 SGHDT, CDR2 YYEEEE. V dropped 0 bases and J dropped 5 bases, with 15 bases sitting between them.